This paragraph reports one TCR beta chain. The target antigen is unknown. Profiling relied on immunoSEQ multiplex PCR, and the TCRdb table lists in-frame clones only, not all of them. The data contain more than 2,000,000 clones, over 85% of them seen just once; the ten biggest clones take up about 0.13%. This sample is drawn from a study of shared clonotypes between healthy human individuals. Overall study findings and caveats: Only blood underwent sampling, and tissue repertoires likely differ.

The sequencing sample was made of naive CD4+ T cells sorted from blood. The sample's subset: CD45RA+ positively selected. The origin of this receptor is a man younger than 35 in good health.

Written as DNA, the CDR3 is TGCGCCAGCAGCCTGACTGGACAGGGCTATAATACTGAAGCTTTCTTT. Amino acids: CASSLTGQGYNTEAFF. The chain is built from TRBV5-1 and TRBJ1-1; 8 bases agree with TRBD1. Germline CDR1 reads SGHRS; CDR2 reads YFSETQ. After removal of 4 bases from V and 5 bases from J, the junction contained 13 bases not matched to a gene. The CDR3 consists of 16 residues.